These T cell receptor beta chains were read from a single sample in a study of blood T cell repertoires in COVID-19. Produced via immunoSEQ multiplex PCR; TCRdb's table is partial and in-frame only. The sample contains around 30,000 clones, less than 90% of which appear only once. The specimen sequenced was peripheral blood. These TCRs come from a man between 70 and 80 years old with active COVID-19. The CDR3 runs from the conserved cysteine through the conserved F or W. Fields, in order: clone size, J gene, V gene, D gene, CDR3 DNA, CDR3 protein. The D gene is left open where the match is weak. Clone sizes are given selectively: once, few, many, or a class where the clone is expanded.

few | TRBJ1-1 | TRBV5-1 | . | TGCGCCAGCAGCTCGGGATGGGGGGACACTGAAGCTTTCTTT | CASSSGWGDTEAFF
. | TRBJ1-1 | TRBV3-1/TRBV3-2 | . | TGTGCCAGCAGCCAAGGGAACGACAAGAACACTGAAGCTTTCTTT | CASSQGNDKNTEAFF
. | TRBJ2-2 | TRBV5-1 | TRBD2 | TGCGCCAGCAGCTCCCGGGAGGACCGAGGCGGGGAGCTGTTTTTT | CASSSREDRGGELFF
. | TRBJ2-1 | TRBV12-3/TRBV12-4 | . | TGTGCCAGCTCCCGAGCGTATGAGCAGTTCTTC | CASSRAYEQFF
. | TRBJ2-2 | TRBV18 | . | TGTGCCAGCTCACCAAGCTACCAGCTATCCAGGGGCGCCGGGGAGCTGTTTTTT | CASSPSYQLSRGAGELFF
. | TRBJ2-6 | TRBV18 | TRBD1 | TGTGCCAGCTCACCGCTAACCGGGACAGGGGGCTCTTCAGGGTCTGGGGCCAACGTCCTGACTTTC | CASSPLTGTGGSSGSGANVLTF
. | TRBJ1-1 | TRBV6-1 | . | TGTGCCAGCAGTGAAGCAGGGGTTGGTGAAGCTTTCTTT | CASSEAGVGEAFF
once | TRBJ2-7 | TRBV27 | TRBD2 | TGTGCCAGCAGTTTTGCGGGACTAGCGGGCTTCTACGAGCAGTACTTC | CASSFAGLAGFYEQYF
. | TRBJ1-2 | TRBV18 | TRBD1 | TGTGCCAGCTCACCAACTGCAGGGGGCCGGTCTAATGGCTACACCTTC | CASSPTAGGRSNGYTF
. | TRBJ1-3 | TRBV19 | . | TGTGCCAGTAGTTTTCAGGACGGAGGCTCGGGAAACACCATATATTTT | CASSFQDGGSGNTIYF
. | TRBJ2-3 | TRBV4-3 | TRBD2 | TGCGCCAGCAGCCAAGTACTGGGTAGCGGGAGCACAGATACGCAGTATTTT | CASSQVLGSGSTDTQYF
. | TRBJ1-3 | TRBV30 | . | TGTGCCTGGGGTTCGCGGGGCTCTGGAAACACCATATATTTT | CAWGSRGSGNTIYF
. | TRBJ1-5 | TRBV19 | TRBD1 | TGTGCCAGTAGTATCTTCGGGCGACAGGGGGCAAGTCAGCCCCAGCATTTT | CASSIFGRQGASQPQHF
. | TRBJ2-7 | TRBV18 | . | TGTGCCAGCTCAGAGGGATATTCCTACGAGCAGTACTTC | CASSEGYSYEQYF
. | TRBJ2-1 | TRBV2 | TRBD2 | TGTGCCAGCAGTTGGCTAGCGGGAGTCCACTTGAGCAATGAGCAGTTCTTC | CASSWLAGVHLSNEQFF
. | TRBJ2-5 | TRBV2 | . | TGTGCCAGCAACGCAGGCCAAGAGACCCAGTACTTC | CASNAGQETQYF
. | TRBJ2-5 | TRBV19 | TRBD1 | TGTGCCAGTTCCCCTTTTGGACAGGGAGGAGAGACCCAGTACTTC | CASSPFGQGGETQYF
. | TRBJ2-6 | TRBV28 | . | TGTGCCAGCAGTTCCACAACAGTCTCTGGGGCCAACGTCCTGACTTTC | CASSSTTVSGANVLTF
. | TRBJ2-1 | TRBV28 | TRBD1 | TGTGCCAGCAGTCAGACAGGGGGCCTTGAGCAGTTCTTC | CASSQTGGLEQFF
. | TRBJ1-2 | TRBV6-6 | . | TGTGCCAGCTCTTCTATATCATCCTATGGCTACACCTTC | CASSSISSYGYTF
. | TRBJ2-3 | TRBV20-1 | TRBD2 | TGCAGTGCTAGTTCTCCTAGCGGGAGGGGGGCGGATACGCAGTATTTT | CSASSPSGRGADTQYF
. | TRBJ2-1 | TRBV9 | . | TGTGCCAGCAGCGTAGCCCGGGTCGGTGAGCAGTTCTTC | CASSVARVGEQFF
. | TRBJ2-5 | TRBV7-9 | TRBD2 | TGTGCCAGCAGCTTGACAGCGGGAGCGGGCGAGACCCAGTACTTC | CASSLTAGAGETQYF
. | TRBJ1-2 | TRBV20-1 | . | TGCAGTGCACCATGGGGCAATGGCTACACCTTC | CSAPWGNGYTF
. | TRBJ1-1 | TRBV7-8 | . | TGTGCCAGCAGCCGTGACAGGAACACTGAAGCTTTCTTT | CASSRDRNTEAFF
. | TRBJ2-5 | TRBV24-1 | TRBD2 | TGTGCCACCAGTGATTTGCCCGGGACTAGTGAAGAAGAGACCCAGTACTTC | CATSDLPGTSEEETQYF
. | TRBJ2-2 | TRBV28 | TRBD2 | TGTGCCAGCAGTGGACTAGCGGGGGACACCGGGGAGCTGTTTTTT | CASSGLAGDTGELFF
. | TRBJ2-1 | TRBV4-3 | . | TGCGCCAGCAGCCAAGATAGGCTAGCTTCCAATGAGCAGTTCTTC | CASSQDRLASNEQFF
. | TRBJ2-5 | TRBV28 | . | TGTGCCAGCAGTTTTCCCCCGAGCCCTTTAAGGGGGCAAGAGACCCAGTACTTC | CASSFPPSPLRGQETQYF
. | TRBJ2-1 | TRBV6-4 | TRBD2 | TGTGCCAGCAGTTTTCAGGGAGGGGAGCAGTTCTTC | CASSFQGGEQFF
. | TRBJ2-7 | TRBV2 | TRBD2 | TGTGCCAGCCACGCAGGACTAGCGGGTCTTTACGAGCAGTACTTC | CASHAGLAGLYEQYF
. | TRBJ1-2 | TRBV4-3 | . | TGCGCCAGCAGCCAAGATCAGGGCCCCGTCTATGGCTACACCTTC | CASSQDQGPVYGYTF
. | TRBJ1-3 | TRBV7-9 | . | TGTGCCAGCAGATCGAGGGAGGAGACGATGAAGAACACCATATATTTT | CASRSREETMKNTIYF
. | TRBJ2-5 | TRBV5-1 | TRBD1 | TGCGCCAGCAGCTTGGGCGGGACAGGGATACAAGAGACCCAGTACTTC | CASSLGGTGIQETQYF
. | TRBJ2-2 | TRBV5-4 | TRBD2 | TGTGCCAGCAGTCCCGGGACTAGCGGCGTTCTCGGCGGGGAGCTGTTTTTT | CASSPGTSGVLGGELFF
. | TRBJ2-2 | TRBV7-2 | . | TGTGCCAGCAGCTTAATCCAGGGAGGAACCGGGGAGCTGTTTTTT | CASSLIQGGTGELFF
few | TRBJ2-7 | TRBV7-9 | . | TGTGCCAGCAGCTCTGGGACACCCTACGAGCAGTACTTC | CASSSGTPYEQYF
. | TRBJ2-3 | TRBV6-1 | TRBD2 | TGTGCCAGCAGTGGAAGTAGCGGGAGTGTCGCAGATACGCAGTATTTT | CASSGSSGSVADTQYF
. | TRBJ1-2 | TRBV7-2 | . | TGTGCCAGCAGCTTAGCTCCAATCTATGGCTACACCTTC | CASSLAPIYGYTF
. | TRBJ1-5 | TRBV18 | TRBD1 | TGTGCCAGCTCACTGGACAGGGTTGGCAATCAGCCCCAGCATTTT | CASSLDRVGNQPQHF
few | TRBJ2-7 | TRBV12-3/TRBV12-4 | TRBD1 | TGTGCCAGCAGCGGACAGGGTGGGTCCGAGCAGTACTTC | CASSGQGGSEQYF
. | TRBJ1-2 | TRBV7-2 | . | TGTGCCAGCAGCTTAAGGCTACAGATAAGTGCTGGCTACACCTTC | CASSLRLQISAGYTF
. | TRBJ2-1 | TRBV14 | . | TGTGCCAGCAGCCAAGGGGGGCGGGAGAAGCAGTTCTTC | CASSQGGREKQFF
. | TRBJ1-2 | TRBV7-2 | TRBD1 | TGTGCCAGCAGCCCCGGGACAGCTAACTATGGCTACACCTTC | CASSPGTANYGYTF
. | TRBJ1-3 | TRBV29-1 | TRBD1 | TGCAGCGTCGGGACAGTCTCTGGAAACACCATATATTTT | CSVGTVSGNTIYF
. | TRBJ1-5 | TRBV7-2 | TRBD1 | TGTGCCAGCAGCTTAATAAAAGGGGGCAACCAGCCCCAGCATTTT | CASSLIKGGNQPQHF
. | TRBJ2-5 | TRBV5-5 | . | TGTGCCAGCAGCTTGTTCGGGGAGTACCAAGAGACCCAGTACTTC | CASSLFGEYQETQYF
. | TRBJ1-1 | TRBV27 | TRBD1 | TGTGCCAGCAGACCGGGACAGAGGAACACTGAAGCTTTCTTT | CASRPGQRNTEAFF
. | TRBJ1-5 | TRBV30 | . | TGTGCCTGGTCTGCGCACAGGGAACAGCCCCAGCATTTT | CAWSAHREQPQHF
large | TRBJ2-1 | TRBV9 | TRBD2 | TGTGCCAGCAGCGTAGAGAGCGGGAGAAGGTATGAGCAGTTCTTC | CASSVESGRRYEQFF
. | TRBJ2-7 | TRBV28 | . | TGTGCCAGCACCCGGCGCACTACCTACGAGCAGTACTTC | CASTRRTTYEQYF
once | TRBJ2-5 | TRBV6-1 | . | TGTGCCAGCAGTGAAGCGCTAGGCTGGGGGCTAGAGACCCAGTACTTC | CASSEALGWGLETQYF
. | TRBJ1-5 | TRBV7-8 | . | TGTGCCAGCAGCTTAGCGTGGCGGTTAGATAGCAATCAGCCCCAGCATTTT | CASSLAWRLDSNQPQHF
once | TRBJ2-2 | TRBV4-3 | . | TGCGCCAGCAGCCAAGACAGATACACCGGGGAGCTGTTTTTT | CASSQDRYTGELFF
. | TRBJ1-1 | TRBV19 | TRBD1 | TGTGCCAGTAGATCCGGGACAGGCCCCTTGGGGTTAATGAACACTGAAGCTTTCTTT | CASRSGTGPLGLMNTEAFF
. | TRBJ2-1 | TRBV4-3 | TRBD2 | TGCGCCAGCAGCCAAGATGCTAGCGGAAGCTCCTACAATGAGCAGTTCTTC | CASSQDASGSSYNEQFF
. | TRBJ2-7 | TRBV7-9 | TRBD2 | TGTGCCAGCAGCTTAGGGACTAGCTCGCGCGAGCAGTACTTC | CASSLGTSSREQYF